The next 8 T cell receptor beta chains were all read from a single sample in a study of T cells in Graves' hyperthyroidism and ophthalmopathy. Amplification of TCR beta CDR3 regions was performed using RNA transcripts as template. The study used the HTBI primer set for a first-round RT-PCR of the TCR CDR3. TCRdb fed the multiplex PCR reads into MiXCR, producing one record per CDR3 protein. The sample records approximately 640,000 distinct CDR3 sequences, 16% being singletons. Sequencing was performed on blood. The source is a woman aged 25 to 39 with Graves' hyperthyroidism.

This clonotype was observed at least ten times. The V and J genes are TRBV29-1 and TRBJ2-3, with 7 bases fitting TRBD1. Trimming at V came to 6 bases and at J to 0 bases, leaving 3 bases not matched to a gene. This CDR3 comprises 13 residues. The germline CDR1 and CDR2 sequences are SQVTM and ANQGSEA. The CDR3 region is CSVDRFSTDTQYF. CDR3 DNA sequence: TGCAGCGTGGACAGGTTCAGCACAGATACGCAGTATTTT.

Remarks on this clonotype: No conserved phenylalanine or tryptophan is present at the end of the CDR3, so a read error is the likely explanation. V gene TRBV6-2 or TRBV6-3 combines with J gene TRBJ2-3; no clear D gene. This CDR3 is 12 amino acids long. Germline V gene sequence: CDR1 MNHEY, CDR2 SVGEGT. Trimming left V 0 bases short and J 4 bases short, with 2 bases between. CDR3 loop: CASSYSSDTQYS. The CDR3 region has the DNA TGTGCCAGCAGTTACTCATCAGATACGCAGTATTCT.

The chain links TRBV5-4 to TRBJ2-2; D is unresolved. CDR1 is SGHNT and CDR2 is YYREEE in the germline V gene (reference sequence). Trimming pared 3 bases from V and 3 bases from J, leaving 9 bases between. CDR3 length equals 14 residues. This chain's CDR3 is CASSSAVYTGELFF. CDR3 DNA sequence: TGTGCCAGCAGCTCGGCGGTCTACACCGGGGAGCTGTTTTTT.

This clonotype was found many times. This chain uses TRBV7-2 with TRBJ2-7; D could derive from TRBD1 or TRBD2 (6 bases each). V was trimmed by 4 bases and J by 5 bases, leaving 18 bases between them. Germline V gene lookup returns CDR1 SGHTA and CDR2 FQGNSA. This CDR3 region has 15 residues. The chain's CDR3 is CASSYQQGGRHEQYF. The CDR3 DNA reads TGTGCCAGCAGCTACCAACAGGGAGGCCGACACGAGCAGTACTTC.

In its sample, this clonotype was seen many times. V usage is TRBV30 and J usage is TRBJ2-3; unclear D gene. V shed 0 bases and J shed 4 bases, with 5 bases lying between them. This CDR3 contains 12 residues. CDR1 is GTSNPN and CDR2 is SVGIG in the germline V gene (reference sequence). The CDR3 sequence is CAWSVPPDTQYF. CDR3 DNA: TGTGCCTGGAGTGTACCCCCAGATACGCAGTATTTT.

V and J are TRBV18 and TRBJ2-5; D call uncertain. This CDR3 region has 14 residues. V was clipped by 2 bases and J by 3 bases, with 10 bases between them. From germline, CDR1 is KGHSH and CDR2 LQKENI. CDR3 region: CASSPGRQEETQYF. As DNA, the CDR3 is TGTGCCAGCTCACCAGGTCGACAAGAAGAGACCCAGTACTTC.

This clonotype occurred a few times. J is TRBJ1-3 and V is TRBV12-3 or TRBV12-4; 8 bases fit TRBD1. CDR3 length equals 13 residues. The junction had 5 bases not matched to a gene; V was cut back by 6 bases and J by 7 bases. In DNA form, the CDR3 reads TGTGCCAGCAGGAATGGACAGGGTAACACCATATATTTT. Translated, it gives CASRNGQGNTIYF.

This chain connects TRBV5-1 to TRBJ1-2; D call uncertain. Trimming stripped 4 bases from V and 0 bases from J, with 4 bases between. Germline V gives CDR1 SGHRS, CDR2 YFSETQ. The CDR3 is 12 residues long. The CDR3 DNA sequence: TGCGCCAGCAGCGGCACTAACTATGGCTACACCTTC. Translating it yields CASSGTNYGYTF.